The 5 T cell receptor beta chains below all came from one sample that was sequenced in a study of cytomegalovirus exposure and HLA in healthy donors. Primers: 60 Vbeta forward and 13 Jbeta reverse. Repertoires were generated with immunoSEQ multiplex PCR, while TCRdb's copy carries only in-frame clones and drops some. The sample consists of about 120,000 clones, roughly 78% of them appearing once. The material sequenced was PBMCs. Receptor source: a man aged 25-40 years in good health and CMV-seropositive.

The chain joins TRBV2 to TRBJ2-3; TRBD1 matches 8 bases. Looked up from germline, CDR1 is SNHLY and CDR2 is FYNNEI. The CDR3 has 15 residues. Trimming took 8 bases from V and 1 from J; bases not matched to a gene: 8. The CDR3 spells CASLGRGQGTDTQYF. The CDR3, as DNA: TGTGCCAGCCTAGGCAGGGGACAGGGCACAGATACGCAGTATTTT. The whole variable domain, filled in from reference TRBV2 and TRBJ2-3, reads EPEVTQTPSHQVTQMGQEVILRCVPISNHLYFYWYRQILGQKVEFLVSFYNNEISEKSEIFDDQFSVERPDGSNFTLKIRSTKLEDSAMYFCASLGRGQGTDTQYFGPGTRLTVL.

The chain combines TRBV6-1 with TRBJ2-7, with TRBD2 identical over 9 bases. The germline gives CDR1 MNHNS, CDR2 SASEGT. Trimming removed 3 bases from V and 2 bases from J; junction bases left unmatched: 2. The CDR3 sequence is 14 residues long. The CDR3 loop is CASSESSGAYEQYF. The CDR3 DNA sequence: TGTGCCAGCAGTGAGTCTAGCGGGGCCTACGAGCAGTACTTC.

V is TRBV30 and J is TRBJ1-1; 8 bases fit TRBD1. Germline V gene lookup returns CDR1 GTSNPN and CDR2 SVGIG (reference sequence). V lost 3 bases, J lost 1 base, and 4 bases stayed unmatched. This CDR3 has 14 amino acids. This CDR3 reads CAWRDRGRNTEAFF. For the CDR3, the DNA is TGTGCCTGGAGAGACAGGGGTCGGAACACTGAAGCTTTCTTT.

This clone was picked up a small number of times. The chain recombines TRBV4-2 with TRBJ2-3; D is unclear. The germline V and J ends were trimmed by 0 bases and 0 bases, with 10 bases remaining between them. Looked up from germline, CDR1 is LGHNA and CDR2 is YNFKEQ. The CDR3 sequence is 16 residues long. CDR3 residues: CASSQDRSPSTDTQYF. In DNA, the CDR3 is TGTGCCAGCAGCCAAGATAGGAGTCCTAGCACAGATACGCAGTATTTT.

The V call is TRBV10-2, the J call TRBJ2-2; D may be TRBD2 (5 bases). The CDR3 consists of 14 residues. V lost 0 bases and J lost 4, with 6 bases in between. The germline V gene has CDR1 WSHSY and CDR2 SAAADI. The CDR3 region has the DNA TGCGCCAGCAGTGAGTCGGGGAGCACCGGGGAGCTGTTTTTT. Translated, it gives CASSESGSTGELFF.